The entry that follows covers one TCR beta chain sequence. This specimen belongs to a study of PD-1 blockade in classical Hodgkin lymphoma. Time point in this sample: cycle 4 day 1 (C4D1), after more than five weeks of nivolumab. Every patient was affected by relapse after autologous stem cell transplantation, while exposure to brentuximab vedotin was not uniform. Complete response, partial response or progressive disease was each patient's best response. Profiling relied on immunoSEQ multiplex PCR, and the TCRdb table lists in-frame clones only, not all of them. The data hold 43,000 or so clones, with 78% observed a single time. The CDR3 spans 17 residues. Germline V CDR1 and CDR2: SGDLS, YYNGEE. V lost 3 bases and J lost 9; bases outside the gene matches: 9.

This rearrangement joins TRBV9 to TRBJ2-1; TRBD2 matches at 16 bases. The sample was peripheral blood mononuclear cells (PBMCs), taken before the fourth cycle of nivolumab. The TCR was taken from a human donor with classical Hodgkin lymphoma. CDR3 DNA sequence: TGTGCCAGCAGCGCGGGACTAGCGGGGGGGATGGAAGGTGAGCAGTTCTTC. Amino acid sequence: CASSAGLAGGMEGEQFF.